The source of this TCR beta chain is a study of T cells in Graves' hyperthyroidism and ophthalmopathy. Study-level findings and limits: Ophthalmopathy, which appeared later, was predicted by the model a median roughly 6.6 months before onset.

The sample holds many counts of this clonotype. As yet, its antigen is unknown. The CDR3 spans 12 residues. Germline trimming cut 9 bases from V and 11 bases from J; bases unmatched to any gene: 8. Germline CDR1 reads KGHDR; CDR2 reads SFDVKD. Absent ophthalmopathy progression within 18 months defined stable Graves' hyperthyroidism. Fresh peripheral blood, 10 ml, was the source of the PBMCs. Amplified TCR beta CDR3 regions came from RNA transcripts. Carried out on the TCR CDR3, a first-round RT-PCR used the HTBI primer set. TCRdb called the multiplex PCR reads again in MiXCR, with one record for every CDR3 protein. Here the sample spans about 420,000 distinct CDR3 sequences, roughly 13% being singletons.

The chain couples TRBV24-1 to TRBJ1-1; the match to TRBD1 covers 10 bases. Sequencing input: blood. The origin of this receptor is a woman younger than 35 with Graves' hyperthyroidism. The CDR3 nucleotides read TGTGCCACCCGCGGGACAGGGGATAAGGCTTTCTTT. Its translation is CATRGTGDKAFF.